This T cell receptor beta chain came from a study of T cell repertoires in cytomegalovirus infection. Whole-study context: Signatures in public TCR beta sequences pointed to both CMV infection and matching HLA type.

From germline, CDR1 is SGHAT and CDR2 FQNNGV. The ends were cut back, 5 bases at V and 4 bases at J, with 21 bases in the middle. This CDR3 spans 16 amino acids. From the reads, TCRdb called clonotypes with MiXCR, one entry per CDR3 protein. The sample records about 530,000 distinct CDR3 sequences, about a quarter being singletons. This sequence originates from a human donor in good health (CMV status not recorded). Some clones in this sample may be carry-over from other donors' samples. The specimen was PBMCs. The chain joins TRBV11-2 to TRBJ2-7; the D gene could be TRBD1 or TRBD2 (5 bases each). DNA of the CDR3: TGTGCCAGCAGCCCATCCGGGACGGAGTGGTTTTACGAGCAGTACGTC. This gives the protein CASSPSGTEWFYEQYV.